This T cell receptor beta chain was found in a study of T cell responses to AZD1222 COVID-19 vaccine. Study-wide points: Dominant CD4 TCR responses targeted spike regions 160-218 and 743-854.

V was shortened by 0 bases and J by 12 bases, with 3 bases between the two germline ends. Germline V gene sequence: CDR1 SGHRS, CDR2 YFSETQ. This CDR3 is built from 9 residues. A remark on this clone: The target antigen is unknown.

Profiling relied on immunoSEQ multiplex PCR, and the TCRdb table lists in-frame clones only, not all of them. The repertoire holds some 75,000 clones, with about 88% as singletons. The V and J genes are TRBV5-1 and TRBJ1-2; unclear D gene. The source of this sequence is an adult in good health. Here the sequenced sample was peripheral blood, taken on day 0 of AZD1222 vaccination. CDR3 bases: TGCGCCAGCAGCTTGGCTCACACCTTC. Translating gives CASSLAHTF.